Shown below are 14 T cell receptor beta chains from a single sample sequenced in a study of T cells after yellow fever vaccination. Each CDR3 protein is one row after TCRdb ran MiXCR on the 5' RACE reads. The sample lists 500,000 to 650,000 distinct CDR3 sequences, approximately 15% occurring once. Here the sequenced sample was PBMCs, taken on the day of the yellow fever booster vaccination. These receptors were collected from a young man who received the YFV17D yellow fever vaccine.

Only a few counts were recorded for this clonotype. The CDR3 DNA reads as TGTGCCATCGGGAAGTCGAGTGGGCAGTTCTTC. It specifies CAIGKSSGQFF. The V gene is TRBV10-3, the J gene TRBJ2-1, with D uncertain. Germline V gives CDR1 ENHRY, CDR2 SYGVKD. The CDR3 spans 11 residues. V was cut by 8 bases and J by 12 bases, with 14 bases left in between.

This clonotype was counted between two and nine times. The chain uses TRBV20-1 and TRBJ2-7, with D possibly TRBD1 on 6 matching bases. The CDR3 runs 13 residues. V was shortened by 1 base and J by 3 bases, with 10 bases between the two germline ends. Per germline, CDR1 DFQATT and CDR2 SNEGSKA (reference sequence). CDR3 residues: CSARGAGVYEQYF. In DNA, the CDR3 is TGCAGTGCTAGAGGAGCAGGGGTCTACGAGCAGTACTTC.

The V call is TRBV12-3 or TRBV12-4, the J call TRBJ2-7, with D unclear. CDR3 length: 14 residues. V was cut by 5 bases and J by 2 bases, with 13 bases left in between. This CDR3 is CASSDPLNPYEQYF. CDR3 bases: TGTGCCAGCAGTGATCCCCTCAACCCCTACGAGCAGTACTTC.

The CDR3 bases are TGTGCCAGCAGCTTAGCCACAGCCACTGGAAACACCATATATTTT. Translating gives CASSLATATGNTIYF. The chain couples TRBV7-8 to TRBJ1-3; D is unclear. The CDR3 extends over 15 amino acids. V was clipped by 0 bases and J by 2 bases, with 8 bases between them. Per germline, CDR1 SGHVS and CDR2 FQNEAQ.

This clonotype was recorded a few times. The V and J genes are TRBV7-2 and TRBJ2-3; 8 bases match TRBD1. This CDR3 spans 17 amino acids. Looked up from germline, CDR1 is SGHTA and CDR2 is FQGNSA. Unmatched junction bases numbered 6, after V lost 0 bases and J lost 1 base. In DNA, the CDR3 is TGTGCCAGCAGCTTAGCGCCTCAGGGGGCTGGCACAGATACGCAGTATTTT. Protein sequence: CASSLAPQGAGTDTQYF.

This clonotype came up a few times. The V and J genes are TRBV7-9 and TRBJ2-1; D not certain. This CDR3 spans 13 amino acids. The germline gives CDR1 SEHNR, CDR2 FQNEAQ (reference sequence). V lost 2 bases to trimming and J lost 12 bases, with 14 bases between them. Here the CDR3 DNA reads TGTGCCAGCAGCTTACCCGACCGCCTTGGGCAGTTCTTC. It is translated as CASSLPDRLGQFF.

This clonotype has only a few counts. The chain combines TRBV27 with TRBJ1-2, with D perhaps TRBD1 (5 bases). The germline CDR1 and CDR2 sequences are MNHEY and SMNVEV (reference sequence). V shed 2 bases and J shed 6 bases, with 10 bases lying between them. The CDR3 contains 13 residues. CDR3 loop: CASSLNRGNGYTF. In DNA, the CDR3 is TGTGCCAGCAGTTTAAATCGGGGGAATGGCTACACCTTC.

This clonotype was seen more than once but under ten times. CDR3 bases: TGTGCCAGTAGGGAGAAGACAGTCCAAGAGACCCAGTACTTC. This encodes CASREKTVQETQYF. The V gene is TRBV19, the J gene TRBJ2-5, with D possibly being TRBD1 (5 bases). The CDR3 has 14 amino acids. V was clipped by 6 bases and J by 1 base, with 12 bases between them. Germline V gene data show CDR1 as LNHDA and CDR2 as SQIVND (reference sequence).

The rearrangement joins TRBV5-1 to TRBJ2-5, with unresolved D. V shed 1 base and J shed 1 base, with 8 bases lying between them. Germline loops: CDR1 SGHRS, CDR2 YFSETQ. CDR3 length: 14 amino acids. The CDR3: CASSLYGGQETQYF. The CDR3 region has the DNA TGCGCCAGCAGCTTGTACGGCGGCCAAGAGACCCAGTACTTC.

The rearrangement joins TRBV11-2 to TRBJ1-6; no firm D call. The CDR3 covers 18 residues. Germline loops: CDR1 SGHAT, CDR2 FQNNGV. Trimming stripped 1 base from V and 0 bases from J, with 13 bases between. CDR3 loop: CASSLGAGASSYNSPLHF. The CDR3 coding sequence is TGTGCCAGCAGCTTAGGGGCGGGTGCTAGCTCCTATAATTCACCCCTCCACTTT.

This clonotype was observed a few times. The rearrangement links TRBV7-9 to TRBJ2-7; the D is unclear. CDR1 is SEHNR, CDR2 FQNEAQ, per germline (reference sequence). The V end lost 1 base, the J end lost 3 bases, and 10 bases lay between the germline ends. This CDR3 region has 14 residues. The CDR3 DNA sequence: TGTGCCAGCAGCTTAGGACTGGACCACTACGAGCAGTACTTC. Protein product: CASSLGLDHYEQYF.

The chain couples TRBV3-1 to TRBJ2-7, with 7 bases fitting TRBD1. The V and J ends lost 7 bases and 6 bases, in that order; junction bases with no gene match: 18. The CDR3 sequence is 16 residues long. Germline lookup yields CDR1 LGHDT and CDR2 YNNKEL (reference sequence). The CDR3 loop reads CASTRLVETGFREQYF. CDR3 coding DNA: TGTGCCAGCACCCGACTGGTTGAGACAGGGTTTCGCGAGCAGTACTTC.

The genes are TRBV7-9 and TRBJ2-7; 7 bases line up with TRBD1. Germline loops: CDR1 SEHNR, CDR2 FQNEAQ (reference sequence). The length of the CDR3 is 14 residues. V lost 1 base to trimming and J lost 6 bases; unmatched junction nucleotides: 6. CDR3 sequence: CASSLVGTEGEQYF. In DNA form, the CDR3 reads TGTGCCAGCAGCTTAGTAGGGACAGAGGGCGAGCAGTACTTC.

The rearrangement uses TRBV30 and TRBJ2-1; no definite D call. The CDR3 is 11 residues long. V lost 4 bases and J lost 9, with 10 bases in between. The V gene's germline CDR1 is GTSNPN and CDR2 SVGIG (reference sequence). CDR3 amino acids: CAWNAVGEQFF. The CDR3, as DNA: TGTGCCTGGAATGCTGTGGGTGAGCAGTTCTTC. Combining the CDR3 with reference TRBV30 and TRBJ2-1 gives the whole variable domain SQTIHQWPATLVQPVGSPLSLECTVEGTSNPNLYWYRQAAGRGLQLLFYSVGIGQISSEVPQNLSASRPQDRQFILSSKKLLLSDSGFYLCAWNAVGEQFFGPGTRLTVL.